This T cell receptor (beta chain) was sequenced in a study of immune evolution from preneoplasia to lung adenocarcinoma. The wider study: HLA loss of heterozygosity: over 5.5% AIS, more than 14% MIA, about 35% ADC, none AAH.

Each case's diagnosis was confirmed by two pathologists on H&E. The table came from immunoSEQ multiplex PCR; TCRdb's copy has only in-frame clones and leaves some out. The repertoire holds around 14,000 clones, with roughly four fifths as singletons. J gave up 7 bases and V 5 bases, and 4 bases lay outside the gene matches. The CDR3 totals 13 residues. Germline V gene lookup returns CDR1 MDHEN and CDR2 SYDVKM. The sequence derives from a person aged 55-79 years with lung adenocarcinoma. The sequencing input was FFPE minimally invasive lung adenocarcinoma tissue. V is TRBV28 and J is TRBJ1-5, with 8 bases that match TRBD1. CDR3 residues: CASSDRGRQPQHF. In DNA, the CDR3 is TGTGCCAGCAGTGACAGGGGAAGGCAGCCCCAGCATTTT.